The 31 T cell receptor beta chains below all came from one sample that was sequenced in a study of T-cell reconstitution after alpha-beta-depleted transplantation in children (dated by TCRdb to 2015 to 2016). Library prep was done by PCR. For sequencing, an Illumina HiSeq 2500 was employed. Molecular barcoding was employed in the preparation of TCR libraries, with unique molecular identifiers being used to normalize TCRbeta repertoire quantification. The public reads were reanalyzed by TCRdb: fastp trimming at Q25, MiXCR alignment, in-frame beta chains only. All rows with the same CDR3 protein become a single entry with the most common DNA and genes. The sample table contains 670,000 or so distinct CDR3 sequences; only one count was recorded for around 13% of them. The ten largest clones represent roughly 0.77% of the sample. The treatment or condition tag for this specimen amounts to: allogeneic hematopoietic cell transplantation with graft depleted of TCRalphabeta T cells and CD19 B cells.

The sample consisted of PBMCs, taken before TCRalphabeta/CD19-depleted stem cell transplant. Source of these receptors: a girl aged 2 to 10 with congenital amegakaryocytic thrombocytopenia, due to receive a stem cell transplant.

This clonotype was seen repeatedly, ten times or more. The genes are TRBV20-1 and TRBJ2-3; either TRBD1 or TRBD2 may fit D (6 bases each). The CDR3 is made up of 13 amino acids. The germline CDR1 and CDR2 sequences are DFQATT and SNEGSKA (reference sequence). V was cut by 6 bases and J by 1 base, with 11 bases left in between. Written as DNA, the CDR3 is TGCAGTGCGGAGGGGGGTCGCACAGATACGCAGTATTTT. Translation: CSAEGGRTDTQYF.

The chain joins TRBV20-1 to TRBJ2-1, with 9 bases fitting TRBD2. Germline CDR1 is DFQATT and CDR2 is SNEGSKA (reference sequence). This CDR3 comprises 16 residues. With 6 bases clipped from V and 6 bases from J, the junction kept 15 bases outside the gene matches. The CDR3 DNA reads as TGCAGTGCAAAGCCCTTCCTAGCGGGATGGAGCAATGAGCAGTTCTTC. Translating it yields CSAKPFLAGWSNEQFF.

DNA for the CDR3: TGTGCCAGCAGCTTTAGTTCAGTTACGAGCTCCTACAATGAGCAGTTCTTC. Protein sequence: CASSFSSVTSSYNEQFF. The chain links TRBV7-6 to TRBJ2-1; D gene uncertain. CDR3 length: 17 amino acids. Trimming stripped 3 bases from V and 0 bases from J, with 15 bases between. Germline V lookup: CDR1 SGHVS, CDR2 FNYEAQ.

The table lists this clonotype with a few counts. The chain carries TRBV5-1 and TRBJ2-7, with 7 bases identical to TRBD1. This CDR3 is built from 14 residues. The germline V gene has CDR1 SGHRS and CDR2 YFSETQ. J lost 0 bases, V lost 4 bases, and 4 bases had no gene match. The CDR3 spells CASSPDRASYEQYF. In nucleotides, the CDR3 is TGCGCCAGCAGCCCCGACAGGGCCTCCTACGAGCAGTACTTC.

This chain connects TRBV5-6 to TRBJ1-1; D is unclear. V gave up 3 bases and J gave up 0 bases, with 9 bases separating them. CDR1 and CDR2 (germline): SGHDT, YYEEEE. CDR3 size: 14 residues. DNA for the CDR3: TGTGCCAGCAGCTGTGACACGCTGAACACTGAAGCTTTCTTT. Translating gives CASSCDTLNTEAFF.

This clonotype was observed at least ten times. This chain joins TRBV20-1 and TRBJ2-1; 7 positions match TRBD1. The CDR3 contains 16 residues. CDR1 DFQATT and CDR2 SNEGSKA come from the germline V gene (reference sequence). Unmatched junction bases numbered 16, after V lost 3 bases and J lost 8 bases. CDR3 region: CSASSRDRTQLDEQFF. CDR3 sequence (DNA): TGCAGTGCTAGCAGCCGGGACAGAACACAACTCGATGAGCAGTTCTTC.

This clonotype was detected a few times. V and J are TRBV7-9 and TRBJ2-1; 7 bases are a match to TRBD2. With 2 bases clipped from V and 7 bases from J, the junction kept 8 bases outside the gene matches. Germline lookup yields CDR1 SEHNR and CDR2 FQNEAQ (reference sequence). The CDR3 runs to 15 residues. The CDR3, as DNA: TGTGCCAGCAGCTTATCGGCACTAGCGAAGAATGAGCAGTTCTTC. It specifies CASSLSALAKNEQFF.

V gene TRBV5-1 combines with J gene TRBJ2-1; 10 positions match TRBD2. This CDR3 contains 20 residues. With V trimmed by 5 bases and J by 7 bases, 24 bases remained unmatched. Looked up from germline, CDR1 is SGHRS and CDR2 is YFSETQ. CDR3 residues: CASRTPAPGTSERERNEQFF. The CDR3 nucleotides read TGCGCCAGCAGGACACCGGCTCCCGGGACTAGCGAACGGGAGAGGAATGAGCAGTTCTTC.

A word on this clonotype: One base away lies a much larger clone, so this may be a sequencing read error. Here the CDR3 DNA reads TGTGCCAGCAGTGCCGCTAGCAAGTACAATGAGCAGTTCTTC. It translates to CASSAASKYNEQFF. V usage is TRBV12-3 or TRBV12-4 and J usage is TRBJ2-1, with D possibly TRBD2 on 5 matching bases. V shed 5 bases and J shed 4 bases, with 12 bases lying between them. The CDR3 length is 14 residues.

Only a few counts were recorded for this clonotype. The rearrangement links TRBV5-1 to TRBJ2-3; D remains unclear. The CDR3 is 16 residues long. The V end was cut by 4 bases, the J end by 4 bases, with 19 bases between. Germline CDR1 reads SGHRS; CDR2 reads YFSETQ. This chain's CDR3 is CASSGIRVPSSDTQYF. The CDR3 DNA sequence: TGCGCCAGCAGCGGCATTAGAGTGCCCAGTTCAGATACGCAGTATTTT.

This clonotype has a count of ten or more. V and J are TRBV12-3 or TRBV12-4 and TRBJ1-6; D gene unclear. Between the trimmed V and J ends, which lost 3 bases and 4 bases, there was a span of 10 bases. The CDR3 extends over 15 amino acids. The CDR3 DNA sequence: TGTGCCAGCAGTTTGCGAGGGCTTTATAATTCACCCCTCCACTTT. Translating gives CASSLRGLYNSPLHF.

This clonotype occurred a few times. The rearrangement joins TRBV3-1 to TRBJ2-1, with 10 bases aligning to TRBD2. Trimming cost V 0 bases and J 4 bases; bases outside gene matches: 3. Germline V lookup: CDR1 LGHDT, CDR2 YNNKEL (reference sequence). The CDR3 runs to 16 residues. The CDR3 nucleotides read TGTGCCAGCAGCCAAGAGCTAGCGGGAGTTTACAATGAGCAGTTCTTC. Its translation is CASSQELAGVYNEQFF.

This clonotype was picked up many times. The chain has TRBV20-1 and TRBJ1-1; D not certain. Trimming took 6 bases from V and 0 from J, leaving 11 bases between them. The germline V gene encodes CDR1 DFQATT and CDR2 SNEGSKA (reference sequence). This CDR3 has 13 amino acids. The chain's CDR3 is CSAPEGMNTEAFF. The CDR3 coding sequence is TGCAGTGCCCCAGAGGGCATGAACACTGAAGCTTTCTTT.

This clonotype was detected many times. The V and J genes are TRBV20-1 and TRBJ2-3; the match to TRBD2 covers 10 bases. The CDR3 loop spans 18 amino acids. V lost 1 base to trimming and J lost 0 bases; unmatched junction nucleotides: 10. Germline V CDR1 and CDR2: DFQATT, SNEGSKA (reference sequence). The chain's CDR3 is CSARGAGLATLSTDTQYF. The DNA for the CDR3 is TGCAGTGCTAGAGGGGCGGGACTAGCGACTTTAAGCACAGATACGCAGTATTTT.

This clonotype showed up just a few times. The chain is built from TRBV6-1 and TRBJ2-1, with 8 bases fitting TRBD2. CDR1 is MNHNS, CDR2 SASEGT, per germline. The CDR3 is made up of 15 amino acids. The J segment lost 3 bases and the V segment lost 3 bases, leaving 4 bases of the junction unmatched. CDR3: CASSDGTSNYNEQFF. Here the CDR3 DNA reads TGTGCCAGCAGTGACGGGACTAGTAACTACAATGAGCAGTTCTTC.

On this clonotype itself: Since a much larger clone is just one base distant, this may be a read error. The chain links TRBV6-1 to TRBJ1-5; D is ambiguous. The CDR3 spans 13 residues. Germline CDR1 is MNHNS and CDR2 is SASEGT. Trimming pared 3 bases from V and 7 bases from J, leaving 10 bases between. DNA for the CDR3: TGTGCCAGCAGTGATCACGGAAAACAGCCCCAGCATTTT. It translates to CASSDHGKQPQHF.

This clonotype has a handful of counts. The V gene is TRBV7-9, the J gene TRBJ2-1; a weak D match, TRBD2 (5 bases). The V end lost 2 bases, the J end lost 12 bases, and 23 bases lay between the germline ends. The V gene's germline CDR1 is SEHNR and CDR2 FQNEAQ (reference sequence). The CDR3 spans 16 residues. The CDR3 reads CASSLNTGWERGGQFF. CDR3 bases: TGTGCCAGCAGCTTAAATACTGGGTGGGAGAGAGGTGGGCAGTTCTTC.

In its sample, this clonotype was seen a few times. The chain employs TRBV10-3 and TRBJ2-2; 12 positions agree with TRBD2. Germline-derived CDR1 and CDR2 are ENHRY and SYGVKD. J lost 5 bases, V lost 2 bases, and 9 bases had no gene match. There are 18 residues in the CDR3. The CDR3 is CAISELLAGGPGTGELFF. The CDR3 DNA follows: TGTGCCATCAGTGAGCTGCTAGCGGGAGGGCCGGGGACCGGGGAGCTGTTTTTT.

The rearrangement uses TRBV5-1 and TRBJ1-1, with TRBD1 as a possible D gene (5 bases). V gave up 2 bases and J gave up 2 bases, with 10 bases separating them. Looked up from germline, CDR1 is SGHRS and CDR2 is YFSETQ. The CDR3 covers 14 residues. CDR3 loop: CASSFRRANTEAFF. DNA of the CDR3: TGCGCCAGCAGCTTTCGCAGGGCAAACACTGAAGCTTTCTTT. Drawing the rest from reference TRBV5-1 and TRBJ1-1, the complete variable domain is KAGVTQTPRYLIKTRGQQVTLSCSPISGHRSVSWYQQTPGQGLQFLFEYFSETQRNKGNFPGRFSGRQFSNSRSEMNVSTLELGDSALYLCASSFRRANTEAFFGQGTRLTVV.

This clonotype came up a few times. The chain carries TRBV20-1 and TRBJ1-1, with no clear D. The CDR3 is 12 amino acids. V lost 0 bases and J lost 4, with 6 bases in between. From germline, CDR1 is DFQATT and CDR2 SNEGSKA (reference sequence). The CDR3 is CSARESITEAFF. In DNA, the CDR3 is TGCAGTGCTAGAGAGTCGATCACTGAAGCTTTCTTT.

This clonotype occurred many times. The gene calls are TRBV20-1 and TRBJ2-5; 10 nucleotides align to TRBD2. V shed 4 bases and J 4 bases; nucleotides not matched to a gene: 6. CDR3 length equals 14 residues. Germline assignment: CDR1 DFQATT and CDR2 SNEGSKA (reference sequence). CDR3 protein: CSAKNPSGRETQYF. The CDR3 DNA sequence: TGCAGTGCTAAAAACCCTAGCGGGAGAGAGACCCAGTACTTC.

This clonotype was picked up a small number of times. The genes are TRBV27 and TRBJ2-4; tentative D call: TRBD2 (6 bases). Between the trimmed V and J ends, which lost 1 base and 3 bases, there was a span of 16 bases. There are 17 residues in the CDR3. The germline V gene has CDR1 MNHEY and CDR2 SMNVEV (reference sequence). CDR3: CASSLYVSGEGKNIQYF. The CDR3 coding sequence is TGTGCCAGCAGTTTATACGTGTCGGGAGAAGGCAAAAACATTCAGTACTTC.

In regard to this clonotype: This may be a read error, as it is one base from a much larger clone. The gene calls are TRBV12-3 or TRBV12-4 and TRBJ1-5; unclear D gene. The CDR3 sequence is 14 residues long. The CDR3 protein is CTSSFDHSRQPQHF. CDR3 nucleotides: TGTACCAGCAGTTTTGATCATAGCCGGCAGCCCCAGCATTTT.

In its sample, this clonotype was seen many times. V is TRBV7-6 and J is TRBJ1-3; 7 bases map to TRBD1. The CDR3 length is 15 residues. Per the germline V gene, CDR1 is SGHVS and CDR2 is FNYEAQ. Unmatched junction bases numbered 3, after V lost 0 bases and J lost 4 bases. The CDR3 DNA sequence: TGTGCCAGCAGCTTAGCGGGACAGTACGGAAACACCATATATTTT. Translating gives CASSLAGQYGNTIYF.

This clonotype was observed many times. CDR3 coding DNA: TGCAGCGTTGTGGGGGACAGCGGAAACACTGAAGCTTTCTTT. This codes for CSVVGDSGNTEAFF. This chain uses TRBV29-1 with TRBJ1-1; 7 positions match TRBD1. Germline V gene data show CDR1 as SQVTM and CDR2 as ANQGSEA. After removal of 4 bases from V and 2 bases from J, the junction contained 7 bases not matched to a gene. The CDR3 runs to 14 residues. The full variable domain, its missing parts supplied by reference TRBV29-1 and TRBJ1-1, is SAVISQKPSRDICQRGTSLTIQCQVDSQVTMMFWYRQQPGQSLTLIATANQGSEATYESGFVIDKFPISRPNLTFSTLTVSNMSPEDSSIYLCSVVGDSGNTEAFFGQGTRLTVV.

In this sample, this clonotype turned up many times. V gene TRBV12-3 or TRBV12-4 combines with J gene TRBJ2-1, with 14 bases aligning to TRBD2. V gave up 5 bases and J gave up 6 bases; unmatched junction bases: 6. The CDR3 loop spans 16 amino acids. DNA for the CDR3: TGTGCCAGCAGTCCAAGACTAGCGGGAGGGGTCAATGAGCAGTTCTTC. Amino acid sequence: CASSPRLAGGVNEQFF.

In its sample, this clonotype was seen many times. This chain uses TRBV24-1 with TRBJ2-2, with 8 nucleotides matching TRBD1. V lost 1 base and J lost 3; bases outside the gene matches: 0. The CDR3 totals 15 residues. Germline V gives CDR1 KGHDR, CDR2 SFDVKD. The CDR3 DNA reads TGTGCCACCAGTGATTTACAGGGGGACACCGGGGAGCTGTTTTTT. Amino acid sequence: CATSDLQGDTGELFF.

This clonotype was counted many times. The chain carries TRBV27 and TRBJ2-7; D assignment may be TRBD1 or TRBD2 (5 bases each). Germline loops: CDR1 MNHEY, CDR2 SMNVEV (reference sequence). The CDR3 covers 14 residues. Trimming left V 2 bases short and J 4 bases short, with 12 bases between. For the CDR3, the DNA is TGTGCCAGCAGTTTAACGCTAGAGGGGTACGAGCAGTACTTC. This codes for CASSLTLEGYEQYF.

This clonotype was seen only a few times. DNA for the CDR3: TGCAGTGCTAGTCCCGACAGGGCTCCCTACGAGCAGTACTTC. This codes for CSASPDRAPYEQYF. This rearrangement joins TRBV20-1 to TRBJ2-7, with TRBD1 matching 7 bases. This CDR3 has 14 residues. V shed 3 bases and J 2 bases; nucleotides not matched to a gene: 7. CDR1 is DFQATT, CDR2 SNEGSKA, per germline (reference sequence).

This clonotype showed up just a few times. The chain joins TRBV2 to TRBJ2-2; tentative D call: TRBD2 (7 bases). Trimming left V 7 bases short and J 2 bases short, with 11 bases between. The CDR3 spans 14 residues. Germline V gene data show CDR1 as SNHLY and CDR2 as FYNNEI. CDR3 sequence: CASKAGHNTGELFF. The DNA of the CDR3 is TGTGCCAGCAAAGCGGGACATAACACCGGGGAGCTGTTTTTT. The full variable domain, with the rest looked up from reference TRBV2 and TRBJ2-2, is EPEVTQTPSHQVTQMGQEVILRCVPISNHLYFYWYRQILGQKVEFLVSFYNNEISEKSEIFDDQFSVERPDGSNFTLKIRSTKLEDSAMYFCASKAGHNTGELFFGEGSRLTVL.

J is TRBJ2-3 and V is TRBV30; TRBD2 might be the D (6 bases). The CDR3 loop spans 14 amino acids. Germline V gives CDR1 GTSNPN, CDR2 SVGIG (reference sequence). V lost 3 bases, J lost 1 base, and 11 bases lay in between. The CDR3 spells CAWRRGGGTDTQYF. CDR3 coding DNA: TGTGCCTGGAGACGGGGCGGGGGCACAGATACGCAGTATTTT.